This TCR beta chain was recovered during a study of blood T cell repertoires in COVID-19. Background on the study: Specimens from acute and convalescent COVID-19 originated in the United States, Italy and Spain.

As originally analysed: Amplification of reference gene primers was used by the study to estimate nucleated cell counts. Assay used: immunoSEQ multiplex PCR; TCRdb lists only in-frame clones, some missing. Clone size and V and J calls were adopted from that table, with D and trimming inferred from the DNA. Among about 360,000 clones, more than 75% were seen once, and the ten largest hold under 3%. The germline V gene has CDR1 SNHLY and CDR2 FYNNEI. The CDR3 loop spans 15 amino acids. The V segment lost 8 bases and the J segment 5 bases; nucleotides outside the gene matches: 12. The sequence derives from a human donor in a cohort sampled during active COVID-19. This sequence joins TRBV2 and TRBJ2-5; the match to TRBD2 covers 9 bases. Sequences were obtained from peripheral blood. The CDR3 loop reads CASRPPAGGQETQYF. The CDR3 DNA reads as TGTGCCAGCCGCCCCCCAGCGGGGGGCCAGGAGACCCAGTACTTC.